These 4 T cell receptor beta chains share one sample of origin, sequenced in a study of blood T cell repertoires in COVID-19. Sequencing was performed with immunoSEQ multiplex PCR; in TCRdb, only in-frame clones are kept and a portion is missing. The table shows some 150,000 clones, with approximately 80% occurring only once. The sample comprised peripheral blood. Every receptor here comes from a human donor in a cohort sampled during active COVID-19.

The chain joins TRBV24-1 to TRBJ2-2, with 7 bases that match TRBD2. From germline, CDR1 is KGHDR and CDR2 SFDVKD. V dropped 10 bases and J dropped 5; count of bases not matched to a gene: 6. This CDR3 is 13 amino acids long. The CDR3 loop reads CATSGNGTGELFF. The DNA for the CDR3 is TGTGCCACGAGCGGGAATGGGACCGGGGAGCTGTTTTTT.

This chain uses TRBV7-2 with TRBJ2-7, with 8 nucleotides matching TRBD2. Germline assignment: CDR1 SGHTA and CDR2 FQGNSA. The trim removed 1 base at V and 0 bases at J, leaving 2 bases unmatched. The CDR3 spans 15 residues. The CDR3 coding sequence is TGTGCCAGCAGCTTAGGCCTAGCGGGCTCCTACGAGCAGTACTTC. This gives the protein CASSLGLAGSYEQYF.

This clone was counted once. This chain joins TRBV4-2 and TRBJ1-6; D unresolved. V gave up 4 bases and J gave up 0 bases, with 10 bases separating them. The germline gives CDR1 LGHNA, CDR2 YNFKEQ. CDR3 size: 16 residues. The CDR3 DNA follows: TGTGCCAGCAGCCCTCCGGGAGGCTCCTATAATTCACCCCTCCACTTT. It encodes CASSPPGGSYNSPLHF.

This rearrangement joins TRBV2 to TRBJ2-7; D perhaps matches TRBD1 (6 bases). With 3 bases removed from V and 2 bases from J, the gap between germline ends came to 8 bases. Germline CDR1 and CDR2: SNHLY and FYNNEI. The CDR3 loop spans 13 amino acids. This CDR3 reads CASSDDRTYEQYF. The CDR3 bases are TGTGCCAGCAGTGACGACAGGACCTACGAGCAGTACTTC.